Below are 27 T cell receptor beta chains sequenced from a single sample in a study of CD8 T cells in Susac syndrome. RNA in amounts of roughly 0.5 to 1 ug was reverse transcribed with random hexamers. MiXCR was run by TCRdb on the immunoSEQ multiplex PCR reads, yielding one entry per CDR3 protein. The sample has about 200,000 distinct CDR3 sequences, about 94% seen once. The sample was CD4+ T cells from PBMCs. Every receptor here comes from a human donor in good health.

The V call is TRBV6-2 or TRBV6-3, the J call TRBJ1-1, with TRBD1 identical over 7 bases. Germline CDR1 is MNHEY and CDR2 is SVGEGT. The CDR3 loop spans 13 amino acids. Trimming at V came to 6 bases and at J to 4 bases, leaving 5 bases not matched to a gene. The CDR3 sequence: CASSRPGGTEAFF. CDR3 bases: TGTGCCAGCAGCCGACCAGGGGGCACTGAAGCTTTCTTT.

The CDR3 sequence: CATHKGVNTEAFF. The CDR3 DNA reads TGTGCCACCCATAAGGGGGTGAACACTGAAGCTTTCTTT. V usage is TRBV19 and J usage is TRBJ1-1; maybe TRBD1 (6 bases). This CDR3 has 13 residues. The germline gives CDR1 LNHDA, CDR2 SQIVND (reference sequence). Trimming took off 10 bases at V and 0 bases at J, with 12 bases between the two ends.

The chain carries TRBV5-4 and TRBJ1-2; D may be TRBD1 (5 bases). Looked up from germline, CDR1 is SGHNT and CDR2 is YYREEE (reference sequence). The CDR3 has 14 amino acids. V lost 0 bases and J 7 bases, leaving 13 bases between the germline ends. DNA for the CDR3: TGTGCCAGCAGCTTGGTAGGGCCAGGGCCTGGCTACACCTTC. Translation: CASSLVGPGPGYTF.

This chain joins TRBV3-1 and TRBJ1-2, with D possibly matching TRBD1 (5 bases). This CDR3 contains 16 residues. Per germline, CDR1 LGHDT and CDR2 YNNKEL (reference sequence). V was trimmed by 3 bases and J by 2 bases, leaving 16 bases between them. The CDR3, as DNA: TGTGCCAGCAGCCAGGAGACAGTTAGACCCAACTATGGCTACACCTTC. Amino acid sequence: CASSQETVRPNYGYTF.

The CDR3 coding sequence is TGTGCCAGCAGTTTCCAGCGTCCTAGCACAGATACGCAGTATTTT. Translation gives CASSFQRPSTDTQYF. V and J are TRBV12-3 or TRBV12-4 and TRBJ2-3; D is undetermined. This CDR3 has 15 residues. The V end was cut by 3 bases, the J end by 0 bases, with 10 bases between.

V and J are TRBV21-1 and TRBJ1-2; the table's TRBD1 call for D was not verified on the DNA. TRBV21-1 is a known pseudogene. This CDR3 contains 12 residues. The CDR3 is CANKGGSYGYTF. CDR3 DNA sequence: TGTGCCAACAAGGGGGGTAGCTATGGCTACACCTTC.

The rearrangement joins TRBV7-8 to TRBJ1-1; weak D call: TRBD1 (5 bases). Germline CDR1 SGHVS, CDR2 FQNEAQ. Trimming stripped 5 bases from V and 0 bases from J, with 19 bases between. The CDR3 has 17 amino acids. The CDR3, as DNA: TGTGCCAGCAGCCCCAGAGTGGATCGAGGGGTGAACACTGAAGCTTTCTTT. Translating gives CASSPRVDRGVNTEAFF.

This chain joins TRBV29-1 and TRBJ1-5; D perhaps matches TRBD1 (5 bases). This CDR3 spans 12 amino acids. The V end lost 4 bases, the J end lost 6 bases, and 10 bases lay between the germline ends. The germline V gene has CDR1 SQVTM and CDR2 ANQGSEA. The CDR3 spells CSVGGVGQPQHF. DNA for the CDR3: TGCAGCGTTGGGGGGGTAGGTCAGCCCCAGCATTTT.

V gene TRBV6-2 or TRBV6-3 combines with J gene TRBJ2-2, with a tentative D call TRBD1 (5 bases). CDR1 MNHEY and CDR2 SVGEGT come from the germline V gene. Trimming left V 2 bases short and J 4 bases short, with 14 bases between. This CDR3 contains 16 residues. CDR3 protein: CASSYGLGEPTGELFF. The DNA for the CDR3 is TGTGCCAGCAGTTACGGTTTAGGGGAACCCACCGGGGAGCTGTTTTTT.

There are a few counts of this clonotype. V usage is TRBV7-2 and J usage is TRBJ1-1, with D perhaps TRBD1 (5 bases). The V end was cut by 3 bases, the J end by 5 bases, with 10 bases between. Germline loops: CDR1 SGHTA, CDR2 FQGNSA. This CDR3 is built from 13 residues. The CDR3 coding sequence is TGTGCCAGCAGCTTTTGGGGGAATACTGAAGCTTTCTTT. This encodes CASSFWGNTEAFF. The full variable domain, in which reference TRBV7-2 and TRBJ1-1 provide the parts outside the CDR3, is GAGVSQSPSNKVTEKGKDVELRCDPISGHTALYWYRQSLGQGLEFLIYFQGNSAPDKSGLPSDRFSAERTGGSVSTLTIQRTQQEDSAVYLCASSFWGNTEAFFGQGTRLTVV.

The rearrangement joins TRBV5-1 to TRBJ2-7, with a weak D call TRBD1 (5 bases). This CDR3 spans 13 amino acids. Trimming removed 4 bases from V and 2 bases from J, with 10 bases in between. The germline gives CDR1 SGHRS, CDR2 YFSETQ. The CDR3 here is CASSQPTAYEQYF. The CDR3, as DNA: TGCGCCAGCAGCCAACCGACAGCCTACGAGCAGTACTTC.

The V gene is TRBV27, the J gene TRBJ1-1; D not resolved. V lost 5 bases and J lost 1, with 11 bases in between. The CDR3 is made up of 14 amino acids. The germline V gene has CDR1 MNHEY and CDR2 SMNVEV (reference sequence). In DNA, the CDR3 is TGTGCCAGCAGTCTCGGACTCAGGAACACTGAAGCTTTCTTT. It is translated as CASSLGLRNTEAFF.

This chain links TRBV9 with TRBJ1-2; D not certain. The germline CDR1 and CDR2 sequences are SGDLS and YYNGEE. The CDR3 loop spans 14 amino acids. V gave up 4 bases and J gave up 2 bases, with 12 bases separating them. The DNA for the CDR3 is TGTGCCAGCAGCCCAGACCCACTGAACTATGGCTACACCTTC. As protein: CASSPDPLNYGYTF.

The chain recombines TRBV5-6 with TRBJ1-6, with a possible D match to TRBD1 (6 bases). Germline V CDR1 and CDR2: SGHDT, YYEEEE. The germline V and J ends were trimmed by 1 base and 9 bases, with 14 bases remaining between them. The CDR3 length is 15 residues. DNA for the CDR3: TGTGCCAGCAGCTTGTCAGGGAAACAGGGTTCACCCCTCCACTTT. This sequence encodes CASSLSGKQGSPLHF.

This clonotype has more than one count but fewer than ten. V gene TRBV5-4 combines with J gene TRBJ1-1, with 9 positions matching TRBD1. Losses at the gene ends were 0 bases for V and 4 bases for J; bases not matched to a gene: 4. The CDR3 sequence is 15 residues long. In germline, CDR1 is SGHNT, CDR2 YYREEE (reference sequence). CDR3 amino acids: CASSLDRGLGTEAFF. The CDR3 DNA reads as TGTGCCAGCAGCTTGGACAGGGGGCTTGGCACTGAAGCTTTCTTT.

This chain connects TRBV7-2 to TRBJ2-1; D gene unclear. Germline CDR1 and CDR2: SGHTA and FQGNSA. The CDR3 sequence is 12 residues long. The V and J ends lost 1 base and 10 bases respectively, with 8 bases between them. The CDR3 loop reads CASSLVRPEQFF. The CDR3 DNA reads as TGTGCCAGCAGCTTAGTTCGGCCCGAGCAGTTCTTC.

The V gene is TRBV19, the J gene TRBJ2-7, with TRBD2 matching over 7 bases. The trim removed 6 bases at V and 3 bases at J, leaving 2 bases unmatched. CDR1 is LNHDA and CDR2 is SQIVND in the germline V gene (reference sequence). The CDR3 loop spans 12 amino acids. The CDR3, as DNA: TGTGCCAGTAGCCGGGGGGACTACGAGCAGTACTTC. It is translated as CASSRGDYEQYF. Supplemented by reference TRBV19 and TRBJ2-7, the full variable domain reads DGGITQSPKYLFRKEGQNVTLSCEQNLNHDAMYWYRQDPGQGLRLIYYSQIVNDFQKGDIAEGYSVSREKKESFPLTVTSAQKNPTAFYLCASSRGDYEQYFGPGTRLTVT.

The chain carries TRBV12-3 or TRBV12-4 and TRBJ2-2, with a weak D call TRBD1 (6 bases). The length of the CDR3 is 15 residues. V lost 5 bases and J 6 bases, leaving 16 bases between the germline ends. The CDR3 reads CASSRPGVRSGELFF. Here the CDR3 DNA reads TGTGCCAGCAGTCGTCCAGGGGTGAGGTCCGGGGAGCTGTTTTTT.

This rearrangement joins TRBV9 to TRBJ2-1; 7 bases fit TRBD2. Germline V lookup: CDR1 SGDLS, CDR2 YYNGEE. The CDR3 has 15 amino acids. V dropped 0 bases and J dropped 5; count of bases not matched to a gene: 5. The CDR3, as DNA: TGTGCCAGCAGCGTAGGACTAGCCGACCACAATGAGCAGTTCTTC. This translates into CASSVGLADHNEQFF.

This chain links TRBV5-1 with TRBJ1-3; no definite D call. The CDR3 has 15 amino acids. V lost 0 bases and J lost 7, with 14 bases in between. Germline V gene sequence: CDR1 SGHRS, CDR2 YFSETQ. The chain's CDR3 is CASSLAQAASNTIYF. CDR3 bases: TGCGCCAGCAGCTTGGCCCAAGCCGCTTCGAACACCATATATTTT.

The rearrangement links TRBV12-3 or TRBV12-4 to TRBJ1-1, with D possibly being TRBD1 (5 bases). V dropped 5 bases and J dropped 5 bases, with 15 bases sitting between them. The CDR3 sequence is 14 residues long. The CDR3 reads CASSRAGGKTEAFF. The CDR3 DNA reads TGTGCCAGCAGTCGCGCCGGGGGTAAGACTGAAGCTTTCTTT.

This chain links TRBV2 with TRBJ2-7, with 8 bases aligning to TRBD1. In germline, CDR1 is SNHLY, CDR2 FYNNEI. CDR3 size: 14 residues. V gave up 7 bases and J gave up 6 bases; unmatched junction bases: 11. DNA of the CDR3: TGTGCCAGCAAGTTCTCCCAGGGGGCAGGCGAGCAGTACTTC. This gives the protein CASKFSQGAGEQYF.

The genes are TRBV5-1 and TRBJ2-5, with 8 positions matching TRBD1. The germline CDR1 and CDR2 sequences are SGHRS and YFSETQ. The V gene end was trimmed by 5 bases and the J gene end by 5 bases; junction bases not matched to a gene: 11. This CDR3 has 15 residues. In DNA, the CDR3 is TGCGCCAGCAGTCTTTCCGGGACAGGCCCTGAGACCCAGTACTTC. Translation: CASSLSGTGPETQYF.

This sequence joins TRBV2 and TRBJ1-5; TRBD1 matches 8 bases. V dropped 5 bases and J dropped 8; count of bases not matched to a gene: 8. Per germline, CDR1 SNHLY and CDR2 FYNNEI. The CDR3 sequence is 14 residues long. Here the CDR3 reads CASSQRTGWKPQHF. The CDR3 bases are TGTGCCAGCAGTCAACGGACAGGGTGGAAGCCCCAGCATTTT.

The rearrangement joins TRBV6-6 to TRBJ1-3, with unresolved D. V was cut by 6 bases and J by 4 bases, with 10 bases left in between. Per germline, CDR1 MNHNY and CDR2 SVGAGI (reference sequence). The length of the CDR3 is 13 residues. The DNA of the CDR3 is TGTGCCAGCAGCCCGAATTCGGGAAACACCATATATTTT. Its translation is CASSPNSGNTIYF.

V usage is TRBV2 and J usage is TRBJ1-6; the D gene is possibly TRBD1 (5 bases). This CDR3 region has 16 residues. Germline values: CDR1 SNHLY, CDR2 FYNNEI. V was cut by 0 bases and J by 7 bases, with 13 bases left in between. CDR3 sequence reads: CASSEAGRGVNSPLHF. Written as DNA, the CDR3 is TGTGCCAGCAGTGAAGCAGGGAGAGGGGTAAATTCACCCCTCCACTTT.

V gene TRBV28 combines with J gene TRBJ2-2; TRBD2 might be the D (6 bases). The CDR3 totals 15 residues. The germline V gene has CDR1 MDHEN and CDR2 SYDVKM. V dropped 4 bases and J dropped 6 bases, with 15 bases sitting between them. The chain's CDR3 is CASSWAGRQAGELFF. In DNA form, the CDR3 reads TGTGCCAGCAGTTGGGCGGGACGGCAGGCCGGGGAGCTGTTTTTT.